This is a list of T cell receptor beta chains from one sample in a study of cytomegalovirus exposure and HLA in healthy donors. Only in-frame clones appear in the TCRdb table, and some are missing; sequencing was by immunoSEQ multiplex PCR. The table records 90,000 or so clones, roughly two thirds of them present only once. The sequenced material came from PBMCs. These receptors all stem from a woman in her fifties or sixties in good health and CMV-seropositive. The CDR3 runs from the conserved cysteine through the conserved F or W. The D gene is left open where the match is weak. Size tells how often a clone was seen (once, few, many) or the class of an expanded clone, and some rows leave it out.

d_gene | abundance | j_gene | v_gene | CDR3nt | CDR3aa
NA | NA | TRBJ1-4 | TRBV28 | TGTGCCAGCAGTCCCCAGACAGGCCCGGATGAAAAACTGTTTTTT | CASSPQTGPDEKLFF
NA | once | TRBJ2-7 | TRBV29-1 | TGCAGCGGCTCCCGGGACAATTCCTACGAGCAGTACTTC | CSGSRDNSYEQYF
NA | NA | TRBJ1-1 | TRBV13 | TGTGCCAGCGGGGCGACCGACACCACTGAAGCTTTCTTT | CASGATDTTEAFF
TRBD1 | NA | TRBJ2-6 | TRBV4-1 | TGCGCCAGCAGCCAAGGACTCCCGGGACAGGGGGCCTCTGGGGCCAACGTCCTGACTTTC | CASSQGLPGQGASGANVLTF
NA | few | TRBJ1-2 | TRBV28 | TGTGCCAGCAGTTTAGTACAGGGCGATTATGGCTACACCTTC | CASSLVQGDYGYTF
TRBD1 | NA | TRBJ2-5 | TRBV7-8 | TGTGCCAGCAGCCATGGGACAGGGGTTGAGACCCAGTACTTC | CASSHGTGVETQYF
TRBD2 | once | TRBJ2-7 | TRBV7-2 | TGTGCCAGCAGCTTAGGGACTAGCGGGAAACTCGAGCAGTACTTC | CASSLGTSGKLEQYF
NA | NA | TRBJ1-4 | TRBV18 | TGTGCCAGCTCTACGGGTGAAAAACTGTTTTTT | CASSTGEKLFF
NA | NA | TRBJ2-3 | TRBV2 | TGTGCCTGCAAGGTGGGCAGTAGCACAGATACGCAGTATTTT | CACKVGSSTDTQYF
TRBD1 | NA | TRBJ2-1 | TRBV6-4 | TGTGCCAGCAGCCGTGACAGGGTATCGTCCTACAATGAGCAGTTCTTC | CASSRDRVSSYNEQFF
TRBD2 | few | TRBJ2-3 | TRBV5-1 | TGCGCCAGCAGCCCCTTAGCGGGAGGGAGCACAGATACGCAGTATTTT | CASSPLAGGSTDTQYF
TRBD1 | few | TRBJ2-7 | TRBV7-2 | TGTGCCAGCAGCTTAGTAAAGGGGGACAGAAGCTCCTACGAGCAGTACTTC | CASSLVKGDRSSYEQYF
NA | few | TRBJ2-7 | TRBV28 | TGTGCCAGCAGTTTATTACCCCCCTCTACGGAGCAGTACTTC | CASSLLPPSTEQYF
NA | NA | TRBJ2-7 | TRBV7-9 | TGTGCCAGCAGCTTAGCGGGGGGCTACGAGCAGTACTTC | CASSLAGGYEQYF
NA | NA | TRBJ2-1 | TRBV5-1 | TGCGCCAGCAGTGGGACAGCGGGGGAGTACAATGAGCAGTTCTTC | CASSGTAGEYNEQFF
TRBD1 | NA | TRBJ1-1 | TRBV4-3 | TGCGCCAGCAGCCACCTAGACAGGGGCACTGAAGCTTTCTTT | CASSHLDRGTEAFF
NA | NA | TRBJ2-5 | TRBV15 | TGTGCCACCAGCAGAGGTAACAGAATAGAGACCCAGTACTTC | CATSRGNRIETQYF
TRBD2 | NA | TRBJ2-7 | TRBV9 | TGTGCCAGCAGCGTATCCCTAGCGGCCTACGAGCAGTACTTC | CASSVSLAAYEQYF
NA | NA | TRBJ1-1 | TRBV28 | TGTGCCAGCAGTTTATTTGGAGGTCGGGCTTTCTTT | CASSLFGGRAFF
TRBD1 | NA | TRBJ2-7 | TRBV19 | TGTGCCAGTAGTCTGGGGACAGGGGGTACCTCCTACGAGCAGTACTTC | CASSLGTGGTSYEQYF
NA | NA | TRBJ2-2 | TRBV4-3 | TGCGCCAGCAGCCAAGATACTCTCAACACCGGGGAGCTGTTTTTT | CASSQDTLNTGELFF
TRBD2 | few | TRBJ2-7 | TRBV19 | TGTGCCAGTAGTATGCTTCCGGGAGGGCGGTACGAGCAGTACTTC | CASSMLPGGRYEQYF
NA | few | TRBJ2-7 | TRBV10-3 | TGTGCCATCAGTGAGGCGGACAGCTCCTACGAGCAGTACTTC | CAISEADSSYEQYF
TRBD1 | NA | TRBJ2-7 | TRBV28 | TGTGCCAGCAGTCCAATACAGGGGACCACCTACGAGCAGTACTTC | CASSPIQGTTYEQYF
NA | NA | TRBJ2-1 | TRBV7-2 | TGTGCCAGCAGCCCCCCCACTAGTAGCGATGAGCAGTTCTTC | CASSPPTSSDEQFF
TRBD2 | NA | TRBJ2-1 | TRBV5-1 | TGCGCCAGCAGCTTAGCTAGCGGTACCTACAATGAGCAGTTCTTC | CASSLASGTYNEQFF
NA | NA | TRBJ2-3 | TRBV11-2 | TGTGCCAGCAGCTTCCGACAGATAACAGATACGCAGTATTTT | CASSFRQITDTQYF
NA | NA | TRBJ2-7 | TRBV6-1 | TGTGCCAGCAGTGCAACACAGTCCCGCTGGGTCTACGAGCAGTACTTC | CASSATQSRWVYEQYF
TRBD1 | NA | TRBJ1-5 | TRBV4-1 | TGCGCCAGCAGCCAGGGACAGCGTGTCGGCAATCAGCCCCAGCATTTT | CASSQGQRVGNQPQHF
TRBD1 | NA | TRBJ1-2 | TRBV9 | TGTGCCAGCAGCGTAGTCGGGACAGGGCTCTTAGGCTACACCTTC | CASSVVGTGLLGYTF
TRBD2 | NA | TRBJ2-1 | TRBV5-4 | TGTGCCAGCACCCCGACAGGGGGATCGGGACTAGCGGGAGCCCGGCAGTTCTTC | CASTPTGGSGLAGARQFF
NA | NA | TRBJ2-7 | TRBV13 | TGTGCCAGCACTTGGGAGGGAGGGGGCTACGAGCAGTACTTC | CASTWEGGGYEQYF
TRBD2 | NA | TRBJ2-7 | TRBV15 | TGTGCCACCAGCAGAGTCCCCATAACTAGCGGGATATCCTACGAGCAGTACTTC | CATSRVPITSGISYEQYF
TRBD2 | NA | TRBJ2-1 | TRBV7-3 | TGTGCCAGCAGCTCGGCGGGGGGCGCCCACAATGAGCAGTTCTTC | CASSSAGGAHNEQFF
NA | few | TRBJ2-7 | TRBV28 | TGTGCCAGCAGTTTATTCAGTAACGAGCAGTACTTC | CASSLFSNEQYF
NA | NA | TRBJ2-2 | TRBV19 | TGTGCCAGTAGTATAAGGAGTGTCACCGGGGAGCTGTTTTTT | CASSIRSVTGELFF
TRBD1 | NA | TRBJ2-7 | TRBV19 | TGTGCCAGTAGTACCGGGACAGGGCGATGGGAGCAGTACTTC | CASSTGTGRWEQYF
NA | once | TRBJ2-7 | TRBV10-3 | TGTGCCATCAGTGAGACAGGGTCCTCCACCTACGAGCAGTACTTC | CAISETGSSTYEQYF
TRBD1 | few | TRBJ2-5 | TRBV27 | TGTGCCAGCCAACCTAGGGACAGACTACTAGAGACCCAGTACTTC | CASQPRDRLLETQYF
NA | NA | TRBJ2-4 | TRBV4-3 | TGCGCCAGCAGCCAAGGATTTGCGGGAGAGGGGGGGGACATTCAGTACTTC | CASSQGFAGEGGDIQYF
TRBD2 | NA | TRBJ2-1 | TRBV4-3 | TGCGCCAGCAGCCAAGTCGTGGGGACTACCACCTACAATGAGCAGTTCTTC | CASSQVVGTTTYNEQFF
NA | few | TRBJ1-6 | TRBV2 | TGTGCCAGCAGTGAACTCCCAGCCCGCCAGGCCCACTTT | CASSELPARQAHF
NA | NA | TRBJ1-4 | TRBV5-1 | TGCGCCAGCAGCTTGGCCAGGTCGGGAAGTAATGAAAAACTGTTTTTT | CASSLARSGSNEKLFF
NA | NA | TRBJ2-7 | TRBV29-1 | TGCAGCGTCGGGAGCGGCTACGAGCAGTACTTC | CSVGSGYEQYF
TRBD2 | NA | TRBJ2-2 | TRBV7-9 | TGTGCCAGCAGCTTCCGAGCGGGATACGGGGAGCTGTTTTTT | CASSFRAGYGELFF
NA | once | TRBJ1-1 | TRBV5-1 | TGCGCCAGCAGCTTACAGACGATACCCGACACTGAAGCTTTCTTT | CASSLQTIPDTEAFF
NA | once | TRBJ1-1 | TRBV27 | TGTGCCAGCAGTTTAGGGCAGGGGACGAACACTGAAGCTTTCTTT | CASSLGQGTNTEAFF
TRBD1 | NA | TRBJ1-4 | TRBV18 | TGTGCCAGCTCACGGGACAGGGGGAGTGAAAAACTGTTTTTT | CASSRDRGSEKLFF
TRBD1 | once | TRBJ1-2 | TRBV30 | TGTGCCTGGAGTGTGGGGGACAGTAACTATGGCTACACCTTC | CAWSVGDSNYGYTF
NA | NA | TRBJ2-1 | TRBV4-1 | TGCGCCAGCAGCCAAATTCTCTTGACAGGAGGCTACAATGAGCAGTTCTTC | CASSQILLTGGYNEQFF